Listed below are T cell receptor beta chains from one sample, sequenced in a study of CD8+ T cells in alopecia areata. Sequencing used immunoSEQ multiplex PCR; TCRdb keeps in-frame clones, though not all of them. The sample has more than 150,000 clones, about 51% seen once. This sample comprised CD8+ T cells sorted from blood, obtained at week 0. The receptors here all came from a human donor with alopecia areata. Both conserved end residues are part of each CDR3. D genes are given only for firm matches. Some rows mark clone size as missing; the rest say once, few, many or name a class of expanded clone.

TRBV29-1	-	-	CSVEEGDYGYTF
TRBV28	TRBD2	few	CASSHIAGALTDTQYF
TRBV30	-	-	CAWSNGTGANVLTF
TRBV30	-	few	CAWSPDNEQFF
TRBV30	-	once	CAWSVNYEQYF
TRBV10-3	-	many	CASGGGLGTEAFF
TRBV7-9	-	few	CASSTDSDSTDTQYF
TRBV7-9	-	-	CASSSARGEMNGYTF
TRBV15	-	-	CATSSWGNEQYF
TRBV19	-	few	CASSMVPGELFF
TRBV29-1	TRBD1	few	CSVEDRGTGNEKLFF
TRBV30	-	-	CATGQTYEQYF
TRBV30	-	once	CAWSPFTGDEQYF
TRBV4-3	-	-	CASSQDHPGSGELFF
TRBV5-6	-	few	CASSRVRDRLNTEAFF
TRBV6-5	-	once	CASSYGPNTEAFF
TRBV29-1	-	few	CSVDGQGGDEQFF
TRBV4-3	-	-	CASSHDDRTVDMNTEAFF
TRBV9	-	few	CASSVGRDSYEQYF
TRBV29-1	-	-	CSVEDGRETQYF
TRBV6-1	TRBD2	-	CASSGPSGGGADTQYF
TRBV29-1	TRBD1	few	CSVVVPDGTGAEKLFF
TRBV30	-	-	CAWSVTGRNQPQHF
TRBV2	-	-	CASSDRRKETQYF
TRBV6-5	-	once	CASSYSSAGEQFF
TRBV7-2	TRBD1	-	CASSYQTGSDEQYF
TRBV7-2	TRBD1	few	CASSLEGQGPYEQYF
TRBV5-6	TRBD2	-	CASLSGGPTGELFF
TRBV2	-	-	CASSGRDSSSYEQYF
TRBV29-1	TRBD1	-	CSVPQGGGYTF
TRBV6-5	TRBD1	-	CASSYSFGDRGGYTF
TRBV29-1	-	-	CSVTGTLNTGELFF
TRBV29-1	-	few	CSVWESGELFF
TRBV29-1	-	few	CSVEGSTYEQYF
TRBV12-5	-	-	CASGFLQGADGYTF
TRBV7-2	-	-	CASSLVSRGNTEAFF
TRBV30	-	-	CAWRDLVANTEAFF
TRBV14	-	-	CASSQESGRVYGYTF
TRBV5-6	TRBD1	few	CASSPGQGSSGANVLTF
TRBV4-3	TRBD1	-	CASSKWTGGNQPQHF